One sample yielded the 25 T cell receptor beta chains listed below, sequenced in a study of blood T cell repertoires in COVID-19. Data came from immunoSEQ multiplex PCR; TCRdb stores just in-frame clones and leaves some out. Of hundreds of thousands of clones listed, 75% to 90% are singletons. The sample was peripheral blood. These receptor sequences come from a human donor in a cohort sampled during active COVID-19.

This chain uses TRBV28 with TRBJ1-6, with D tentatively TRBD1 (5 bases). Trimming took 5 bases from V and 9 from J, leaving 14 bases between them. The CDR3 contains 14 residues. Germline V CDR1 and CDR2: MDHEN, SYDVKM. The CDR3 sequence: CASSLSVGGSPLHF. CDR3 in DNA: TGTGCCAGCAGTCTCTCAGTGGGGGGTTCACCCCTCCACTTT. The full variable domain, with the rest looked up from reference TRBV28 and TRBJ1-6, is DVKVTQSSRYLVKRTGEKVFLECVQDMDHENMFWYRQDPGLGLRLIYFSYDVKMKEKGDIPEGYSVSREKKERFSLILESASTNQTSMYLCASSLSVGGSPLHFGNGTRLTVT.

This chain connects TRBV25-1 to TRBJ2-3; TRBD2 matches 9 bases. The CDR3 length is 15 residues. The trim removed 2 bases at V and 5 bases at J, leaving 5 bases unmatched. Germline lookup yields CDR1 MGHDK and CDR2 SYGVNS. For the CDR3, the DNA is TGTGCCAGCAGTGAAGGCGGGGGGGCGGTAGATACGCAGTATTTT. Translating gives CASSEGGGAVDTQYF.

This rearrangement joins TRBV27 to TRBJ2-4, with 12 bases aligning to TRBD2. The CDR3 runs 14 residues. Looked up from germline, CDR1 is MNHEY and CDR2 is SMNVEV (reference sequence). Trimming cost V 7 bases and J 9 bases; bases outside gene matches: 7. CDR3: CASTLLAGGGIQYF. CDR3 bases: TGTGCCAGCACCTTACTAGCGGGGGGCGGCATTCAGTACTTC.

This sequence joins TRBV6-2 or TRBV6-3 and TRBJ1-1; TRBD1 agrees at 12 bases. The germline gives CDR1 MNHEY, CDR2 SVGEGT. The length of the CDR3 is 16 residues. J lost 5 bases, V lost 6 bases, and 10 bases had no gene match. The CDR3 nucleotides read TGTGCCAGCAGCTCGGGACAGGGGGCTAAGAGGACTGAAGCTTTCTTT. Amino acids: CASSSGQGAKRTEAFF.

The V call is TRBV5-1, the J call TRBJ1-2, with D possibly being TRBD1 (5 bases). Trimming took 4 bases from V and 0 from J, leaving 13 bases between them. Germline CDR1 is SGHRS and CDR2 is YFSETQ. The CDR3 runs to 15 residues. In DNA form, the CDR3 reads TGCGCCAGCAGCCCCGCGCAGGGAACTAACTATGGCTACACCTTC. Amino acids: CASSPAQGTNYGYTF.

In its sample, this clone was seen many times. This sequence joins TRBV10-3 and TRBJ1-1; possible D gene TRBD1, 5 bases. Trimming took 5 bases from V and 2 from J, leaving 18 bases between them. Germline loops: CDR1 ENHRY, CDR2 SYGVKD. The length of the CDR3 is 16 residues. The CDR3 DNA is TGTGCCATCAGTTCAACGGGTAGAAGGGGTAACACTGAAGCTTTCTTT. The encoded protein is CAISSTGRRGNTEAFF.

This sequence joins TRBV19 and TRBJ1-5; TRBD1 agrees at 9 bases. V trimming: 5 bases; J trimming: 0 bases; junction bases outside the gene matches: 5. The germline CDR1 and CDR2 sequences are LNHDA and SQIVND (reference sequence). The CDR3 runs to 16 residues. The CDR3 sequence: CASSGYRGLSNQPQHF. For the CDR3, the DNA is TGTGCCAGTAGTGGATACAGGGGGCTTAGCAATCAGCCCCAGCATTTT.

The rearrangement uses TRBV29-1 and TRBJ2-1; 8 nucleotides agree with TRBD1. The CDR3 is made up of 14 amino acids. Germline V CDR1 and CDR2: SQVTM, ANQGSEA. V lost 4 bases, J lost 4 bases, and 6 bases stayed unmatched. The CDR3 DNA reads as TGCAGCGTTGCAGGGACAGGTAATTACAATGAGCAGTTCTTC. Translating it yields CSVAGTGNYNEQFF.

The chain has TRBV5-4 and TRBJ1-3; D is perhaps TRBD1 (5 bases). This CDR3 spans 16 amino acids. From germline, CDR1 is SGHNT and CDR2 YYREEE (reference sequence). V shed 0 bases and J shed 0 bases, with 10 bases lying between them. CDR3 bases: TGTGCCAGCAGCTTGGGGGGGGACTACTCTGGAAACACCATATATTTT. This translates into CASSLGGDYSGNTIYF.

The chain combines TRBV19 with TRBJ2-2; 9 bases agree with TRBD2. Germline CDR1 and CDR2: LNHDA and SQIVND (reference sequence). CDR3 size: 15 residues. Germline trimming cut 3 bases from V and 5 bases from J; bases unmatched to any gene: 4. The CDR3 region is CASSIGSGRTGELFF. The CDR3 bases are TGTGCCAGTAGTATCGGAAGCGGGAGGACCGGGGAGCTGTTTTTT.

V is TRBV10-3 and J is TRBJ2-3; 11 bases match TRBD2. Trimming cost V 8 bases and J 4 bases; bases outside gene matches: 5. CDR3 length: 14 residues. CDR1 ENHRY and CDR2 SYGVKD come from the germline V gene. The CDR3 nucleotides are TGTGCCATCGGAACTAGCGGGAGTCCAGATACGCAGTATTTT. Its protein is CAIGTSGSPDTQYF.

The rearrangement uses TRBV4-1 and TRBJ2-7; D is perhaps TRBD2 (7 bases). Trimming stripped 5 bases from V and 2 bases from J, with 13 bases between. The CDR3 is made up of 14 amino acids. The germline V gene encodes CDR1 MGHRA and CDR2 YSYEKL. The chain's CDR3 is CASSLGGATYEQYF. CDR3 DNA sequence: TGCGCCAGCAGCTTAGGGGGGGCTACCTACGAGCAGTACTTC.

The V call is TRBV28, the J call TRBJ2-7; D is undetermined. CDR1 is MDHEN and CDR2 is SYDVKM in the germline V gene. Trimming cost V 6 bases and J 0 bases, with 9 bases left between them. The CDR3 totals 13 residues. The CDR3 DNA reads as TGTGCCAGCAGCTATAGGAGCTCCTACGAGCAGTACTTC. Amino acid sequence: CASSYRSSYEQYF.

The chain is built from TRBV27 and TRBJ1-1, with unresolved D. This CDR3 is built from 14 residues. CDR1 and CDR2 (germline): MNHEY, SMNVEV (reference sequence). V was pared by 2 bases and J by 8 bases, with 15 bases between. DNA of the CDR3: TGTGCCAGCAGTTTAGTTCCGCACGCAGTAGAAGCTTTCTTT. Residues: CASSLVPHAVEAFF.

The CDR3 DNA reads as TGCGCCAGCAGTGGTGCCGGCGGGGGGGCCTTCGATGAGCAGTTCTTC. Protein sequence: CASSGAGGGAFDEQFF. This chain joins TRBV10-2 and TRBJ2-1; TRBD2 aligns across 9 bases. Trimming cost V 4 bases and J 8 bases; bases outside gene matches: 12. CDR3 length: 16 residues. The germline V gene encodes CDR1 WSHSY and CDR2 SAAADI.

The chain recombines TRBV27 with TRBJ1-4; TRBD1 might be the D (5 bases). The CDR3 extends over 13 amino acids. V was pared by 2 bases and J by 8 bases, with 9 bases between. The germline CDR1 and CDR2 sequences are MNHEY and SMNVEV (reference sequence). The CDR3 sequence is CASSLARGEKLFF. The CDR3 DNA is TGTGCCAGCAGTTTAGCACGGGGGGAAAAACTGTTTTTT.

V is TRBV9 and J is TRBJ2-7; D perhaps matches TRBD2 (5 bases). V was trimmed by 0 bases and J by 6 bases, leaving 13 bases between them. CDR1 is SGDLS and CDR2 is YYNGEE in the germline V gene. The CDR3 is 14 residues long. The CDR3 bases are TGTGCCAGCAGCGTAGCTCCGGCTAGCCTCGAGCAGTACTTC. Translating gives CASSVAPASLEQYF.

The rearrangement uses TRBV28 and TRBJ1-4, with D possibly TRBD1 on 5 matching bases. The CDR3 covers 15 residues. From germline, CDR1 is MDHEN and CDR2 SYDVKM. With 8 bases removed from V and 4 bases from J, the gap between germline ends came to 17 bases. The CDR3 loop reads CASRQVGQSNEKLFF. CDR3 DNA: TGTGCCAGCCGCCAAGTGGGGCAGAGTAATGAAAAACTGTTTTTT.

CDR3 DNA: TGTGCCAGCAGCTTAGCGCGGACAGGGAGAGGGAGCAATCAGCCCCAGCATTTT. Its translation is CASSLARTGRGSNQPQHF. The rearrangement uses TRBV7-8 and TRBJ1-5, with 8 nucleotides matching TRBD1. The CDR3 is 18 amino acids. V was pared by 0 bases and J by 1 base, with 8 bases of the junction left unmatched. Germline lookup yields CDR1 SGHVS and CDR2 FQNEAQ.

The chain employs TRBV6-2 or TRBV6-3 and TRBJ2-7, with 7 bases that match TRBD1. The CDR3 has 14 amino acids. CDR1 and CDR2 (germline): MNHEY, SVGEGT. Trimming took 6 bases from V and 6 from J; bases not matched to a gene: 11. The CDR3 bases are TGTGCCAGCAGCCCGGGACAGTACTTGGGCGAGCAGTACTTC. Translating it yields CASSPGQYLGEQYF.

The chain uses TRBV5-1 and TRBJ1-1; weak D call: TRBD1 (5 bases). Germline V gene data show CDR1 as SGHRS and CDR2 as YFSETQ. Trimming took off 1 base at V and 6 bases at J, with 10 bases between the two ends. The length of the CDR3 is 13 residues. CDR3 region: CASSLSGRAEAFF. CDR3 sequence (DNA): TGCGCCAGCAGCTTGTCGGGCAGGGCTGAAGCTTTCTTT.

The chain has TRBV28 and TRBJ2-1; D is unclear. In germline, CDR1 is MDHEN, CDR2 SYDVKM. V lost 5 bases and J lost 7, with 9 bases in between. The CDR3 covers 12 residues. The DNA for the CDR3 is TGTGCCAGCAGTCCCCGTTATAATGAGCAGTTCTTC. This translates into CASSPRYNEQFF.

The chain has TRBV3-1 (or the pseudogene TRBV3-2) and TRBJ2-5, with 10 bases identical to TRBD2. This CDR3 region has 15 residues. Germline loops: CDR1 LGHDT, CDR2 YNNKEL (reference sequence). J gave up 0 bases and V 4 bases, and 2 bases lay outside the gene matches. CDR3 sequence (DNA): TGTGCCAGCAGCCCGCTAGCGGGGGACCAAGAGACCCAGTACTTC. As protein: CASSPLAGDQETQYF.

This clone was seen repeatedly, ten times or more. CDR3 DNA sequence: TGTGCCAGCAGCTCCGGGACTAGTTCTTACGAGCAGTACTTC. Translating gives CASSSGTSSYEQYF. The chain uses TRBV14 and TRBJ2-7, with TRBD2 matching 8 bases. Germline CDR1 is SGHDN and CDR2 is FVKESK. This CDR3 has 14 residues. Trimming removed 5 bases from V and 4 bases from J; junction bases left unmatched: 7.

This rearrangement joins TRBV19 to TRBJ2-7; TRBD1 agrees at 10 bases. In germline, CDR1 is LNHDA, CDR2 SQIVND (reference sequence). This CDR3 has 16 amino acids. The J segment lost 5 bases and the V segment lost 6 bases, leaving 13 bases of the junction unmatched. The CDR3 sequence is CASSTSGDRGYHEQYF. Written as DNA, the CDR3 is TGTGCCAGTAGCACAAGCGGGGACAGGGGTTACCACGAGCAGTACTTC.